This T cell receptor beta chain was captured by sequencing in a study of blood T cell repertoires in COVID-19. The repertoire was sequenced with immunoSEQ multiplex PCR; TCRdb's copy has only in-frame clones and lacks some. Here the sample spans around 210,000 clones, roughly 85% being singletons. Germline assignment: CDR1 LNHDA and CDR2 SQIVND (reference sequence). CDR3 size: 14 residues. The trim removed 4 bases at V and 6 bases at J, leaving 8 bases unmatched. Material: peripheral blood. The source of this sequence is a man aged 50-59 years with COVID-19, enrolled during active disease. The chain couples TRBV19 to TRBJ1-1, with 7 bases that match TRBD1. In DNA form, the CDR3 reads TGTGCCAGTAGTAGGGCGGTAGGGGGCTCTGAAGCTTTCTTT. This encodes CASSRAVGGSEAFF.